Presented here are 12 T cell receptor beta chains from one specimen sequenced in a study of radiotherapy plus CTLA-4 blockade in lung cancer. Assay used: immunoSEQ multiplex PCR; TCRdb lists only in-frame clones, some missing. The sample consists of tens of thousands of clones, roughly four fifths of them appearing once. The starting material was peripheral blood, obtained from a patient treated with radiotherapy plus ipilimumab. These receptors all stem from a human donor with non-small cell lung cancer whose response to radiotherapy plus ipilimumab could not be evaluated.

This clone was seen a handful of times. This rearrangement joins TRBV7-9 to TRBJ2-3, with TRBD1 matching over 9 bases. Germline loops: CDR1 SEHNR, CDR2 FQNEAQ (reference sequence). V shed 5 bases, J shed 1 base, and the junction held 13 bases outside the gene matches. This CDR3 has 18 amino acids. The CDR3 DNA reads as TGTGCCAGCAGCCCGAGACGGTTGGGACAGGGAGGCACAGATACGCAGTATTTT. This sequence encodes CASSPRRLGQGGTDTQYF.

The rearrangement joins TRBV7-2 to TRBJ2-1, with 11 positions matching TRBD2. Germline-derived CDR1 and CDR2 are SGHTA and FQGNSA. The CDR3 is 14 residues long. Germline trimming cut 3 bases from V and 6 bases from J; bases unmatched to any gene: 1. The CDR3 loop reads CASSFGLAGNEQFF. In nucleotides, the CDR3 is TGTGCCAGCAGCTTCGGACTAGCGGGCAATGAGCAGTTCTTC. The entire variable domain, with the rest obtained from reference TRBV7-2 and TRBJ2-1, is as follows: GAGVSQSPSNKVTEKGKDVELRCDPISGHTALYWYRQSLGQGLEFLIYFQGNSAPDKSGLPSDRFSAERTGGSVSTLTIQRTQQEDSAVYLCASSFGLAGNEQFFGPGTRLTVL.

This clone was found once. This rearrangement joins TRBV7-8 to TRBJ2-6, with 7 bases fitting TRBD2. The CDR3 spans 19 residues. The V and J ends lost 0 bases and 4 bases, in that order; junction bases with no gene match: 12. CDR1 and CDR2 (germline): SGHVS, FQNEAQ. The CDR3 loop is CASSLARWGGGKGANVLTF. The CDR3 DNA follows: TGTGCCAGCAGCTTAGCCCGGTGGGGGGGAGGTAAAGGGGCCAACGTCCTGACTTTC.

This rearrangement joins TRBV5-1 to TRBJ2-7, with D possibly matching TRBD1 (6 bases). Germline V lookup: CDR1 SGHRS, CDR2 YFSETQ. CDR3 length equals 14 residues. Trimming removed 2 bases from V and 3 bases from J, with 12 bases in between. The CDR3 loop reads CASSLVQGDYEQYF. The CDR3 region has the DNA TGCGCCAGCAGCTTAGTACAGGGCGACTACGAGCAGTACTTC. Full variable domain (rest looked up from reference TRBV5-1 and TRBJ2-7): KAGVTQTPRYLIKTRGQQVTLSCSPISGHRSVSWYQQTPGQGLQFLFEYFSETQRNKGNFPGRFSGRQFSNSRSEMNVSTLELGDSALYLCASSLVQGDYEQYFGPGTRLTVT.

This clone was seen a handful of times. The chain has TRBV4-1 and TRBJ2-5; 7 bases agree with TRBD1. This CDR3 contains 14 residues. The V segment lost 4 bases and the J segment 5 bases; nucleotides outside the gene matches: 7. Germline CDR1 is MGHRA and CDR2 is YSYEKL. The CDR3 loop is CASSLTQGRETQYF. For the CDR3, the DNA is TGCGCCAGCAGCCTGACACAGGGGCGGGAGACCCAGTACTTC.

The chain employs TRBV19 and TRBJ1-1, with TRBD1 matching over 9 bases. This CDR3 comprises 16 residues. Germline V gene sequence: CDR1 LNHDA, CDR2 SQIVND (reference sequence). With 3 bases clipped from V and 0 bases from J, the junction kept 5 bases outside the gene matches. Here the CDR3 reads CASSMGQGNLNTEAFF. The CDR3 bases are TGTGCCAGTAGTATGGGACAGGGAAATCTGAACACTGAAGCTTTCTTT.

V gene TRBV19 combines with J gene TRBJ2-7; D remains unclear. The CDR3 length is 16 residues. Per germline, CDR1 LNHDA and CDR2 SQIVND (reference sequence). V was pared by 1 base and J by 4 bases, with 17 bases between. The CDR3 loop is CASSIVLPGSQYEQYF. The CDR3 coding sequence is TGTGCCAGTAGTATAGTTTTGCCGGGTTCCCAATACGAGCAGTACTTC.

The chain employs TRBV7-9 and TRBJ1-1; no clear D gene. Germline values: CDR1 SEHNR, CDR2 FQNEAQ (reference sequence). V was clipped by 5 bases and J by 4 bases, with 14 bases between them. The CDR3 covers 14 residues. CDR3 residues: CASSLNAVGTEAFF. The CDR3 DNA reads TGTGCCAGCAGCCTTAATGCAGTTGGCACTGAAGCTTTCTTT.

V and J are TRBV11-2 and TRBJ2-7; 9 bases are shared with TRBD1. The germline V gene encodes CDR1 SGHAT and CDR2 FQNNGV. V shed 2 bases, J shed 2 bases, and the junction held 4 bases outside the gene matches. This CDR3 comprises 15 residues. The CDR3 sequence is CASSLPRQGAYEQYF. In DNA, the CDR3 is TGTGCCAGCAGCTTACCTAGACAGGGGGCCTACGAGCAGTACTTC. The full variable domain, completed using reference TRBV11-2 and TRBJ2-7, is EAGVAQSPRYKIIEKRQSVAFWCNPISGHATLYWYQQILGQGPKLLIQFQNNGVVDDSQLPKDRFSAERLKGVDSTLKIQPAKLEDSAVYLCASSLPRQGAYEQYFGPGTRLTVT.

The rearrangement uses TRBV7-2 and TRBJ1-5, with TRBD1 as a possible D gene (6 bases). Trimming shortened V by 4 bases and J by 7 bases, and 11 bases separated the two germline ends. There are 13 residues in the CDR3. Germline values: CDR1 SGHTA, CDR2 FQGNSA. The CDR3 nucleotides are TGTGCCAGCAGCTCTACAGGGAGCCAGCCCCAGCATTTT. It translates to CASSSTGSQPQHF.

The chain joins TRBV28 to TRBJ1-3, with a tentative D call TRBD1 (6 bases). V gave up 5 bases and J gave up 3 bases, with 11 bases separating them. Germline lookup yields CDR1 MDHEN and CDR2 SYDVKM. The CDR3 has 14 amino acids. CDR3 amino acids: CASSPDSYGNTIYF. The DNA for the CDR3 is TGTGCCAGCAGTCCGGACAGTTATGGAAACACCATATATTTT. Together with reference TRBV28 and TRBJ1-3, the CDR3 gives the full variable domain: DVKVTQSSRYLVKRTGEKVFLECVQDMDHENMFWYRQDPGLGLRLIYFSYDVKMKEKGDIPEGYSVSREKKERFSLILESASTNQTSMYLCASSPDSYGNTIYFGEGSWLTVV.

This chain connects TRBV11-2 to TRBJ2-7; maybe TRBD1 (6 bases). With 5 bases removed from V and 1 base from J, the gap between germline ends came to 21 bases. Germline V gene lookup returns CDR1 SGHAT and CDR2 FQNNGV. The CDR3 runs to 17 residues. CDR3 amino acids: CASSQFPTGPSSYEQYF. The CDR3, as DNA: TGTGCCAGCAGCCAGTTCCCCACAGGGCCAAGTTCCTACGAGCAGTACTTC.